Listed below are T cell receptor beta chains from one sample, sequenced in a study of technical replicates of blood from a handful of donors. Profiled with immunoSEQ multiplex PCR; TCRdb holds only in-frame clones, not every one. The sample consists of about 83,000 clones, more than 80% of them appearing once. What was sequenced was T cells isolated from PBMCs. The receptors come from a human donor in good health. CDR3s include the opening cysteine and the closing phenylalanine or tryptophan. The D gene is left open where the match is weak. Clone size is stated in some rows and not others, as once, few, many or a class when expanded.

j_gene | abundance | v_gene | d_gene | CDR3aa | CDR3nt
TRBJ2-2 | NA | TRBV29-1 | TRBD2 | CSATTSGHTGELFF | TGCAGCGCCACAACTAGCGGTCACACCGGGGAGCTGTTTTTT
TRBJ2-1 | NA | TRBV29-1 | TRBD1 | CSAWTGQDNEQFF | TGCAGCGCTTGGACAGGGCAGGACAATGAGCAGTTCTTC
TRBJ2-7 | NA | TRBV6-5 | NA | CASSRDSGGEQYF | TGTGCCAGCAGTCGGGATAGCGGCGGGGAGCAGTACTTC
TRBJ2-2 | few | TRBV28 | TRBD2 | CASTTPRTSGKALTGELFF | TGTGCCAGCACCACCCCCAGGACTAGCGGGAAGGCCCTAACCGGGGAGCTGTTTTTT
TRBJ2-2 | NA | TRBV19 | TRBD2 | CASSMWSSGGEGELFF | TGTGCCAGTAGTATGTGGTCTAGCGGGGGGGAAGGGGAGCTGTTTTTT
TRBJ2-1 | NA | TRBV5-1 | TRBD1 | CASSFGTGGYNEQFF | TGCGCCAGCAGCTTTGGGACAGGGGGCTACAATGAGCAGTTCTTC
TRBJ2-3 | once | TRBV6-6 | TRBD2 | CASSYPTSGSTDTQYF | TGTGCCAGCAGTTACCCGACTAGCGGGAGTACAGATACGCAGTATTTT
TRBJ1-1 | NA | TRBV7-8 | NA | CASTLGHTEAFF | TGTGCCAGCACACTGGGGCACACTGAAGCTTTCTTT
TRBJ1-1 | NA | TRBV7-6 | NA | CASSLETATEAFF | TGTGCCAGCAGCTTAGAGACAGCGACCGAAGCTTTCTTT
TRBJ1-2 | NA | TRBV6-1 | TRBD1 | CASRTGGANYGYTF | TGTGCCAGCAGGACAGGGGGCGCGAACTATGGCTACACCTTC
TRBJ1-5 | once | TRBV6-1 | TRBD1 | CASSEHRWDRGDQPQHF | TGTGCCAGCAGTGAACATCGTTGGGACAGGGGCGATCAGCCCCAGCATTTT
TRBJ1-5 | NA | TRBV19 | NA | CASSIIPVNQPQHF | TGTGCCAGTAGTATAATTCCCGTCAATCAGCCCCAGCATTTT
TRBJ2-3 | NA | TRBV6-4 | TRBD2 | CASRSGVTTDTQYF | TGTGCCAGCAGAAGCGGGGTCACCACAGATACGCAGTATTTT
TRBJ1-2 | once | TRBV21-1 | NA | CASSIASNYGYTF | TGTGCCAGCAGCATAGCCTCTAACTATGGCTACACCTTC
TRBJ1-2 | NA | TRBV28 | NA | CASSPGGYGYTF | TGTGCCAGCAGCCCGGGGGGCTATGGCTACACCTTC
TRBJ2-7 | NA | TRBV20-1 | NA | CSARYGEQYF | TGCAGTGCTAGATACGGCGAGCAGTACTTC